The 3 T cell receptor beta chains reported below all come from one sample, sequenced in a study of T cell repertoires in cytomegalovirus infection (dated by TCRdb to the late 2010s). The sequencing machine was an Illumina HiSeq 1500. TCRdb took the public reads, trimmed them with fastp at Q25, ran MiXCR for clone calling and kept in-frame beta chains. Under each unique CDR3 protein, matching rows form one entry showing the most common genes and DNA. The sample contains 400,000 or so distinct CDR3 sequences, roughly 30% of them found a single time. Together, the top ten hold roughly 13% of the sample. The sequenced sample consisted of PBMCs. These receptors came from a human donor in good health (CMV status not recorded). Some clones in this sample may be carry-over from other donors' samples.

The chain couples TRBV28 to TRBJ1-6; no clear D gene. There are 16 residues in the CDR3. V was trimmed by 6 bases and J by 0 bases, leaving 12 bases between them. The germline V gene has CDR1 MDHEN and CDR2 SYDVKM. The CDR3 nucleotides are TGTGCCAGCAGAGAGCTCGGCCGCTCCTATAATTCACCCCTCCACTTT. Its translation is CASRELGRSYNSPLHF.

This clonotype was seen ten or more times. The rearrangement joins TRBV6-1 to TRBJ1-6; D is unclear. The CDR3 is 14 amino acids. Trimming pared 8 bases from V and 8 bases from J, leaving 16 bases between. The V gene's germline CDR1 is MNHNS and CDR2 SASEGT. The CDR3 spells CASSPRGVYSPLHF. The CDR3 coding sequence is TGTGCCAGCTCTCCCCGCGGGGTGTATTCACCCCTCCACTTT.

This clonotype was observed a single time. This rearrangement joins TRBV2 to TRBJ2-1; D unresolved. The germline gives CDR1 SNHLY, CDR2 FYNNEI. V was trimmed by 2 bases and J by 9 bases, leaving 11 bases between them. The CDR3 totals 13 residues. CDR3 in DNA: TGTGCCAGCAGTGAATGGGAACATGGTGAGCAGTTCTTC. Protein: CASSEWEHGEQFF.